This T cell receptor (beta chain) originates from a study of lymphopenia after photon versus proton radiotherapy. A word on this clone: What it recognizes is unknown.

Sequenced by immunoSEQ multiplex PCR; TCRdb stores in-frame clones only, minus some. The sample consists of about 160,000 clones, 88% of them appearing once. Per the germline V gene, CDR1 is SEHNR and CDR2 is FQNEAQ (reference sequence). The junction had 14 bases not matched to a gene; V was cut back by 2 bases and J by 7 bases. This CDR3 comprises 17 residues. Study-level results: After lymphocyte nadir, photon-treated repertoires showed oligoclonal expansion, especially CD8+ Temra. Photon-treated patients lost naive T cells and TCR diversity; proton-treated stayed stable.

The sequence came from a man aged 45 to 65 with gastric cancer. The chain joins TRBV7-9 to TRBJ2-5, with TRBD2 matching over 9 bases. This sample comprised peripheral blood, obtained from a patient treated with photon-based radiotherapy. CDR3 DNA: TGTGCCAGCAGCTTAAGGTCCCCCCAGCGGGAGGTAGGGACCCAGTACTTC. This encodes CASSLRSPQREVGTQYF.